The text below deals with one TCR beta chain. The antigen is not known. The sample comes from a study of cytomegalovirus exposure and HLA in healthy donors. Overall study: Roughly 80% of 350 to 400 genotyped donors fell in the Caucasian-associated ancestry cluster. Study observations and caveats: In presence/absence analyses, roughly uniform sequencing depth across donors was assumed. In vitro experiments confirmed that three CMV-associated chains were specific for CMV antigens. In an earlier analysis, about 87% or about 30%: the productive usage of most TCR beta V segments.

The germline V gene encodes CDR1 SEHNR and CDR2 FQNEAQ (reference sequence). Trimming stripped 5 bases from V and 2 bases from J, with 16 bases between. The CDR3 is 15 amino acids. Amplification used 60 Vbeta primers and 13 Jbeta primers. TCRdb's table, derived via immunoSEQ multiplex PCR, lists solely in-frame clones and lacks some. The sample consists of 250,000 to 350,000 clones, 80% to 90% of them appearing once. The specimen sequenced was PBMCs. The chain recombines TRBV7-9 with TRBJ2-7, with TRBD2 as a possible D gene (6 bases). The TCR sequence derives from a man in his forties in good health and CMV-seropositive. CDR3 nucleotide sequence: TGTGCCAGCAGCCCCGGAGGGCTTCCCCCCTACGAGCAGTACTTC. Translating gives CASSPGGLPPYEQYF.